A selection of T cell receptor beta chains follows, all from one sample in a study of regulatory and conventional T cells in RAG deficiency. Method: immunoSEQ multiplex PCR; TCRdb's copy keeps in-frame clones and lacks some. Altogether 20,000 to 25,000 clones are present, nearly 96% being singletons, with the ten largest covering 1.3%. These data were likewise used in another study, on regulatory T cells.

The sample comprised CD25- CD4+ T cells sorted from blood. The receptors originated from a human donor in good health. CDR3s include the opening cysteine and the closing phenylalanine or tryptophan. A D gene is named only where the DNA matches it firmly. Size is stated for part of the rows, as once, few or many counts, or as a class when the clone is expanded.

j_call: TRBJ1-5; d_call: -; v_call: TRBV27; clone_size: -; cdr3_nt: TGTGCCAGCAGTCCACTCTTCGGGTATAGCAATCAGCCCCAGCATTTT; cdr3_aa: CASSPLFGYSNQPQHF
j_call: TRBJ1-6; d_call: -; v_call: TRBV12-5; clone_size: -; cdr3_nt: TGTGCTAGTGGTTTGGCGGCGGGGAATTCACCCCTCCACTTT; cdr3_aa: CASGLAAGNSPLHF
j_call: TRBJ1-1; d_call: TRBD1; v_call: TRBV30; clone_size: -; cdr3_nt: TGTGCCTGGGACAGACAGGGAACAGGGGAAGCTTTCTTT; cdr3_aa: CAWDRQGTGEAFF
j_call: TRBJ1-1; d_call: -; v_call: TRBV5-1; clone_size: -; cdr3_nt: TGCGCCAGCAGCTTGAAGGGCAGGGCTAGGAACACTGAAGCTTTCTTT; cdr3_aa: CASSLKGRARNTEAFF
j_call: TRBJ1-1; d_call: -; v_call: TRBV30; clone_size: -; cdr3_nt: TGTGCCTGGGAAGACGTTTGGAGTAATGACGGAGCTTTCTTT; cdr3_aa: CAWEDVWSNDGAFF
j_call: TRBJ1-1; d_call: -; v_call: TRBV6-5; clone_size: once; cdr3_nt: TGTGTCATGAACACTGAAGCTTTCTTT; cdr3_aa: CVMNTEAFF
j_call: TRBJ1-1; d_call: TRBD1; v_call: TRBV4-2; clone_size: -; cdr3_nt: TGTGCCAGCAGCAAAACAGGGGCCTCGAACACTGAAGCTTTCTTT; cdr3_aa: CASSKTGASNTEAFF
j_call: TRBJ2-1; d_call: TRBD2; v_call: TRBV18; clone_size: -; cdr3_nt: TGTGCCAGCTCAGCAACAGCTGGAGTAGCGGGAAATGAGCAGTTCTTC; cdr3_aa: CASSATAGVAGNEQFF
j_call: TRBJ1-2; d_call: TRBD1; v_call: TRBV5-6; clone_size: -; cdr3_nt: TGTGCCAGCAGCTTGGCCGGGACAGGGAACCACTATGGCTACACCTTC; cdr3_aa: CASSLAGTGNHYGYTF
j_call: TRBJ2-7; d_call: TRBD1; v_call: TRBV6-6; clone_size: -; cdr3_nt: TGTGCCAGCAGTCGGGACAGAAAGTACGAGCAGTACTTC; cdr3_aa: CASSRDRKYEQYF
j_call: TRBJ2-7; d_call: -; v_call: TRBV7-9; clone_size: -; cdr3_nt: TGTGCCAGCAGCTTAGGACAGTTTGTGAACGAGCAGTACTTC; cdr3_aa: CASSLGQFVNEQYF
j_call: TRBJ2-7; d_call: TRBD2; v_call: TRBV28; clone_size: -; cdr3_nt: TGTGCCAGCAGTCCTAGCGGAAAGAGCTACGAGCAGTACTTC; cdr3_aa: CASSPSGKSYEQYF
j_call: TRBJ2-1; d_call: -; v_call: TRBV5-5; clone_size: once; cdr3_nt: TGTGCCAGCCACGCCCCGGACAAAAAATACAATGAGCAGTTCTTC; cdr3_aa: CASHAPDKKYNEQFF
j_call: TRBJ1-4; d_call: -; v_call: TRBV30; clone_size: once; cdr3_nt: TGTGCCTGGAGTTTCCTCAGGGGAACTAATGAAAAACTGTTTTTT; cdr3_aa: CAWSFLRGTNEKLFF
j_call: TRBJ1-2; d_call: TRBD1; v_call: TRBV12-5; clone_size: -; cdr3_nt: TGTGCTAGTGGCGCGGACCATCAGGGGGCACCGCGCCATGGCTACACCTTC; cdr3_aa: CASGADHQGAPRHGYTF
j_call: TRBJ1-6; d_call: -; v_call: TRBV18; clone_size: -; cdr3_nt: TGTGCCAGCTCACCCAGACAGAAAGATTCACCCCTCCACTTT; cdr3_aa: CASSPRQKDSPLHF
j_call: TRBJ1-2; d_call: -; v_call: TRBV27; clone_size: once; cdr3_nt: TGTGCCAGCAGTTTATATGAGGGTTATGGCTACACCTTC; cdr3_aa: CASSLYEGYGYTF
j_call: TRBJ1-6; d_call: -; v_call: TRBV6-1; clone_size: once; cdr3_nt: TGTGCCAGCAGTGACGGAGGCCAGGTTTCACCCCTCCACTTT; cdr3_aa: CASSDGGQVSPLHF
j_call: TRBJ1-6; d_call: TRBD1; v_call: TRBV2; clone_size: -; cdr3_nt: TGTGCCAGCAGCGATCGACAGGGGGCACTTAATTCACCCCTCCACTTT; cdr3_aa: CASSDRQGALNSPLHF
j_call: TRBJ2-7; d_call: -; v_call: TRBV5-5; clone_size: -; cdr3_nt: TGTGCCAGCAGCTTGGGGGCAGGGCCCTCCTACGAGCAGTACTTC; cdr3_aa: CASSLGAGPSYEQYF
j_call: TRBJ1-2; d_call: TRBD1; v_call: TRBV9; clone_size: -; cdr3_nt: TGTGCCAGCAGCGCGAGGGGACAGGTTAACTATGGCTACACCTTC; cdr3_aa: CASSARGQVNYGYTF
j_call: TRBJ1-5; d_call: -; v_call: TRBV5-6; clone_size: -; cdr3_nt: TGTGCCAGCAGCTTGACAGCCCAAAATAGCAATCAGCCCCAGCATTTT; cdr3_aa: CASSLTAQNSNQPQHF
j_call: TRBJ1-2; d_call: TRBD1; v_call: TRBV9; clone_size: -; cdr3_nt: TGTGCCAGCAGCCAACAGGGGTTTGGCTACACCTTC; cdr3_aa: CASSQQGFGYTF
j_call: TRBJ1-2; d_call: -; v_call: TRBV7-9; clone_size: -; cdr3_nt: TGTGCCAGCAGCTTAGCCGACAGCGGGGCACAGTACTATGGCTACACCTTC; cdr3_aa: CASSLADSGAQYYGYTF
j_call: TRBJ2-2; d_call: -; v_call: TRBV18; clone_size: once; cdr3_nt: TGTGCCAGCTCACAAACAGGGCCCAACAGCGCGAACACCGGGGAGCTGTTTTTT; cdr3_aa: CASSQTGPNSANTGELFF